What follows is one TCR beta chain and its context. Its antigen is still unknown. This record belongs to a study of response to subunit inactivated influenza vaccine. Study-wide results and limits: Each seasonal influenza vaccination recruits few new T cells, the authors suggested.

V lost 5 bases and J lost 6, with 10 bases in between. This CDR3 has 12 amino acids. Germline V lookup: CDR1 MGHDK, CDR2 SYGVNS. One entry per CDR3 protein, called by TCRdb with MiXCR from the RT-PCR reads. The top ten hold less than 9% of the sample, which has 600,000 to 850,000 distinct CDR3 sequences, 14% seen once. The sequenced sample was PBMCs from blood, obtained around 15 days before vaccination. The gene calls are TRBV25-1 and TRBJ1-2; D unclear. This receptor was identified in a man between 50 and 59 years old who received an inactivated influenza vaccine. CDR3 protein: CASSTMVDGYTF. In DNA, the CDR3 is TGTGCCAGCAGTACGATGGTAGATGGCTACACCTTC.